Below, 19 T cell receptor beta chains from the same sample are listed, as sequenced in a study of post-analysis software for immune sequencing data. General study findings and limits: There were roughly 5 TRBV segments more frequent in patients than controls, and TRBV5-6, TRBV5-1 and TRBV20-1 were among them.

Libraries were made from TCR beta cDNA, and they carried unique molecular identifiers. Using its own MiXCR run on the PCR reads, TCRdb lists one record per CDR3 protein. The sample lists 700,000 to 900,000 distinct CDR3 sequences, about half seen once, with over 4.5% in the top ten. These receptors have no identified antigens. Sequencing input: blood. All receptors derive from a girl aged 10-17 years with multiple sclerosis.

J is TRBJ1-2 and V is TRBV12-3 or TRBV12-4; D is perhaps TRBD1 (5 bases). Trimming pared 3 bases from V and 8 bases from J, leaving 13 bases between. This CDR3 is 13 amino acids long. This CDR3 reads CASSFRGWIGYTF. CDR3 nucleotide sequence: TGTGCCAGCAGTTTTCGGGGGTGGATAGGCTACACCTTC.

The rearrangement joins TRBV7-9 to TRBJ2-3; D remains unclear. Germline-derived CDR1 and CDR2 are SEHNR and FQNEAQ (reference sequence). The CDR3 runs 19 residues. V was clipped by 5 bases and J by 2 bases, with 26 bases between them. Here the CDR3 reads CASSPRPDRITLNTDTQYF. The CDR3 DNA sequence: TGTGCCAGCAGCCCCCGGCCGGATCGGATAACATTAAACACAGATACGCAGTATTTT.

This clonotype came up a few times. The chain is built from TRBV20-1 and TRBJ1-2; D might be TRBD1 (6 bases). V was cut by 4 bases and J by 4 bases, with 10 bases left in between. The CDR3 runs 12 residues. Germline CDR1 DFQATT, CDR2 SNEGSKA (reference sequence). The CDR3 loop is CSATQGVYGYTF. The DNA for the CDR3 is TGCAGTGCTACACAGGGAGTCTATGGCTACACCTTC.

This chain uses TRBV5-5 with TRBJ1-6, with D maybe TRBD1 (6 bases). V was trimmed by 3 bases and J by 5 bases, leaving 12 bases between them. In germline, CDR1 is SGHKS, CDR2 YYEKEE (reference sequence). The CDR3 length is 15 residues. CDR3 nucleotides: TGTGCCAGCAGCTGGGGGACAATGAATAATTCACCCCTCCACTTT. Translated, it gives CASSWGTMNNSPLHF.

This clonotype has just a few counts. The J gene is TRBJ2-7, the V gene TRBV12-3 or TRBV12-4; a possible D gene is TRBD1 (6 bases). V shed 7 bases and J shed 0 bases, with 16 bases lying between them. This CDR3 comprises 15 residues. Written as DNA, the CDR3 is TGTGCCAGCACCATGGGGGCTCCTCACTCCTACGAGCAGTACTTC. Its translation is CASTMGAPHSYEQYF.

The CDR3 DNA sequence: TGCAGCGGGGGACAGGGCTCCTACGAGCAGTACTTC. Amino acids: CSGGQGSYEQYF. This sequence joins TRBV20-1 and TRBJ2-7; 9 bases map to TRBD1. The CDR3 consists of 12 residues. Germline lookup yields CDR1 DFQATT and CDR2 SNEGSKA (reference sequence).

In this sample, this clonotype turned up a few times. The rearrangement links TRBV7-3 to TRBJ2-3, with D perhaps being TRBD1 or TRBD2 (6 bases each). Germline CDR1 and CDR2: SGHTA and FQGTGA. CDR3 length equals 14 residues. With 6 bases removed from V and 5 bases from J, the gap between germline ends came to 15 bases. This CDR3 reads CASSRGAAVDTQYF. The DNA of the CDR3 is TGTGCCAGCAGTAGGGGGGCCGCAGTAGATACGCAGTATTTT.

In its sample, this clonotype was seen once. The rearrangement links TRBV12-3 or TRBV12-4 to TRBJ2-7; 9 positions agree with TRBD2. V lost 4 bases to trimming and J lost 5 bases; unmatched junction nucleotides: 9. The CDR3 has 15 amino acids. The CDR3 is CASSSLAGLGHEQYF. In nucleotides, the CDR3 is TGTGCCAGCAGTTCCCTAGCGGGGCTGGGCCACGAGCAGTACTTC.

J is TRBJ2-5 and V is TRBV6-5; 13 nucleotides align to TRBD2. Losses at the gene ends were 5 bases for V and 5 bases for J; bases not matched to a gene: 5. Germline CDR1 is MNHEY and CDR2 is SVGAGI. There are 15 residues in the CDR3. The CDR3 is CASSRTSGSSETQYF. CDR3 nucleotides: TGTGCCAGCAGTAGGACTAGCGGGAGTTCGGAGACCCAGTACTTC.

The rearrangement uses TRBV27 and TRBJ2-3; 11 bases match TRBD1. The CDR3 is 18 amino acids. V shed 2 bases, J shed 4 bases, and the junction held 11 bases outside the gene matches. Germline V CDR1 and CDR2: MNHEY, SMNVEV (reference sequence). CDR3 bases: TGTGCCAGCAGTTTAGGTCGGAAGGGACAGGGGGTCCCAGATACGCAGTATTTT. Residues: CASSLGRKGQGVPDTQYF.

This clonotype turned up a few times. The chain employs TRBV28 and TRBJ2-3, with TRBD2 matching over 7 bases. CDR3 length: 13 amino acids. From germline, CDR1 is MDHEN and CDR2 SYDVKM. Losses at the gene ends were 10 bases for V and 4 bases for J; bases not matched to a gene: 8. The CDR3: CATEREAADTQYF. CDR3 nucleotide sequence: TGTGCCACCGAGCGGGAAGCGGCAGATACGCAGTATTTT.

In its sample, this clonotype was seen many times. This chain connects TRBV12-3 or TRBV12-4 to TRBJ2-7; D uncertain. V was clipped by 6 bases and J by 0 bases, with 3 bases between them. This CDR3 has 11 residues. The CDR3 region is CASRSSYEQYF. The CDR3, as DNA: TGTGCCAGCAGGAGCTCCTACGAGCAGTACTTC.

This chain joins TRBV6-1 and TRBJ1-5, with D perhaps TRBD1 (6 bases). This CDR3 contains 19 residues. V lost 2 bases and J lost 1, with 21 bases in between. Per germline, CDR1 MNHNS and CDR2 SASEGT. The DNA for the CDR3 is TGTGCCAGCAGTGAACTCGGGGGGCTCCAGATTCGGAGCAATCAGCCCCAGCATTTT. Protein sequence: CASSELGGLQIRSNQPQHF.

The V and J genes are TRBV20-1 and TRBJ2-1; 10 bases map to TRBD2. Trimming at V came to 5 bases and at J to 4 bases, leaving 2 bases not matched to a gene. The CDR3 is made up of 13 amino acids. Germline V gene sequence: CDR1 DFQATT, CDR2 SNEGSKA (reference sequence). Here the CDR3 DNA reads TGCAGTGCTTTTAGCGGGGGGTACAATGAGCAGTTCTTC. The encoded protein is CSAFSGGYNEQFF.

This chain connects TRBV29-1 to TRBJ2-2, with 8 bases that match TRBD1. Trimming at V came to 5 bases and at J to 7 bases, leaving 9 bases not matched to a gene. Germline CDR1 SQVTM, CDR2 ANQGSEA. The CDR3 spans 14 residues. This chain's CDR3 is CSVSSGGVGGELFF. CDR3 DNA sequence: TGCAGCGTTTCGTCAGGGGGCGTGGGCGGGGAGCTGTTTTTT.

This chain connects TRBV3-1 to TRBJ2-7, with unresolved D. Judging by the DNA end, TRBJ2-5 fits better; the J call may be wrong. CDR3 length: 11 amino acids. Germline CDR1 reads LGHDT; CDR2 reads YNNKEL (reference sequence). CDR3 in amino acids: CASSQWETQYF. Here the CDR3 DNA reads TGTGCCAGCAGCCAGTGGGAGACCCAGTACTTC.

V usage is TRBV14 and J usage is TRBJ1-2; the D gene is possibly TRBD1 (5 bases). The CDR3 contains 13 residues. Germline loops: CDR1 SGHDN, CDR2 FVKESK. The V end was cut by 2 bases, the J end by 7 bases, with 11 bases between. The CDR3 DNA sequence: TGTGCCAGCAGCCAAACCCGGGGCGGTGGCTACACCTTC. Translation gives CASSQTRGGGYTF.

The CDR3 coding sequence is TGTGCCAGCAGTCCCAGGGAGGCTGTTGAGCAGTTCTTC. Amino acids: CASSPREAVEQFF. This chain connects TRBV6-6 to TRBJ2-1, with D perhaps matching TRBD2 (6 bases). Trimming shortened V by 5 bases and J by 9 bases, and 14 bases separated the two germline ends. The CDR3 sequence is 13 residues long. In germline, CDR1 is MNHNY, CDR2 SVGAGI (reference sequence).

The genes are TRBV20-1 and TRBJ1-1; the match to TRBD1 covers 11 bases. The CDR3 is 18 amino acids. CDR1 and CDR2 from the germline V gene are DFQATT and SNEGSKA (reference sequence). With 3 bases clipped from V and 0 bases from J, the junction kept 12 bases outside the gene matches. This CDR3 is CSASDLPGTGGMNTEAFF. The CDR3 DNA reads TGCAGTGCTAGCGATCTCCCCGGGACAGGGGGTATGAACACTGAAGCTTTCTTT.